A selection of T cell receptor beta chains follows, all from one sample in a study of T cell responses to AZD1222 COVID-19 vaccine. Assay: immunoSEQ multiplex PCR; the TCRdb copy retains only in-frame clones and omits some. Of roughly 70,000 clones in the sample, roughly nine tenths were seen once. The input for sequencing was peripheral blood, taken on day 0 of AZD1222 vaccination. These receptor sequences come from an adult in good health. Each CDR3 is given with its conserved first and last residue. The order of the fields is V gene, J gene, CDR3 protein.

TRBV27	TRBJ1-3	CASSPRQPPHGNTIYF
TRBV12-3/TRBV12-4	TRBJ1-1	CASSLNNGLGPFF
TRBV29-1	TRBJ2-3	CSVDFATRGTDTQYF
TRBV27	TRBJ1-1	CASSLRRDGAEAFF
TRBV2	TRBJ2-6	CASSGGQGISGANVLTF
TRBV7-9	TRBJ2-2	CASSDGGTGELFF
TRBV6-5	TRBJ1-1	CASSRDGDTEAFF
TRBV4-3	TRBJ2-1	CASSQEGSSYNEQFF
TRBV28	TRBJ1-1	CASSIWGIGENTEAFF
TRBV4-3	TRBJ1-2	CASSQYPGQSNYGYTF
TRBV27	TRBJ2-3	CASRHLADILNTQYF
TRBV6-2/TRBV6-3	TRBJ1-5	CASSYEETNSQPQHF
TRBV7-9	TRBJ2-5	CASSPEGQGGSQYF
TRBV5-1	TRBJ2-7	CASSPADGNPYEQYF
TRBV6-5	TRBJ1-5	CASGDHSNQPQHF
TRBV7-9	TRBJ1-3	CASSLGSGNTIYF
TRBV18	TRBJ2-1	CASSPMRAGDSYNEQFF
TRBV7-9	TRBJ1-1	CASSRRDAGGETEAFF
TRBV10-3	TRBJ2-2	CAISGPSNTGELFF
TRBV5-6	TRBJ1-6	CASSFGGIYNSPLHF
TRBV28	TRBJ1-3	CAGKRPSGNTIYF
TRBV9	TRBJ1-1	CASSVGEATEAFF
TRBV3-1/TRBV3-2	TRBJ2-7	CASSPSLLNEQYF
TRBV11-3	TRBJ2-5	CASSSGGIRETQYF
TRBV13	TRBJ1-2	CASSQDSLYGYTF
TRBV5-1	TRBJ2-2	CASSLDRLRNTGELFF
TRBV2	TRBJ2-7	CASSETSRVRSYEQYF
TRBV6-4	TRBJ2-1	CASSDYSYNEQFF
TRBV6-5	TRBJ1-6	CASSRTAKGDSPLHF
TRBV9	TRBJ2-3	CASSARTSGKVSTDTQYF
TRBV4-3	TRBJ1-3	CASSQTGAGNTIYF
TRBV7-6	TRBJ2-7	CASSSESFYEQYF
TRBV3-1/TRBV3-2	TRBJ1-5	CASSQSYRGQPQHF
TRBV28	TRBJ1-5	CASSLYRTLSNQPQHF
TRBV7-9	TRBJ1-6	CASSPYTGTPNSPLHF
TRBV18	TRBJ1-6	CASSPTSTSAHSPLHF
TRBV19	TRBJ1-4	CASSTGGGVEKLFF
TRBV6-2/TRBV6-3	TRBJ2-1	CASSHREGQVYNEQFF
TRBV25-1	TRBJ1-1	CASSEWVTEAFF
TRBV28	TRBJ2-5	CASRGTGWTETQYF
TRBV7-2	TRBJ1-4	CASSLGVATNEKLFF
TRBV28	TRBJ1-4	CASSLTGANEKLFF
TRBV5-1	TRBJ1-5	CASSSLRLPGQDDDQPQHF
TRBV4-1	TRBJ1-2	CASSQGQMINYGYTF
TRBV12-3/TRBV12-4	TRBJ2-3	CASTQSEDTQYF
TRBV3-1/TRBV3-2	TRBJ2-3	CASSTQGDTQYF
TRBV6-1	TRBJ2-1	CASQPGDSYNEQFF
TRBV6-2/TRBV6-3	TRBJ2-2	CASSYSMRATGELFF
TRBV6-5	TRBJ1-1	CASSSPYGQPEAFF
TRBV7-3	TRBJ1-2	CASSDPGQGSRGLENYGYTF
TRBV29-1	TRBJ1-2	CSVDRRGSNYGYTF
TRBV27	TRBJ1-6	CASSPREGSYNSPLHF
TRBV12-5	TRBJ2-7	CASEDPYEQYF
TRBV7-2	TRBJ2-5	CASSFGMQETQYF